Listed below are T cell receptor beta chains from one sample, sequenced in a study of T cell responses to AZD1222 COVID-19 vaccine. Assay: immunoSEQ multiplex PCR; the TCRdb copy retains only in-frame clones and omits some. The top ten hold approximately 9.3% of the sample, which has tens of thousands of clones, roughly 89% seen once. Sample: peripheral blood, taken 28 days after the second AZD1222 dose. All receptors derive from an adult who received the AZD1222 COVID-19 vaccine. Both conserved end residues are part of each CDR3. D genes are given only for firm matches. The size entry is marked missing in some rows and otherwise reads once, few, many or a size class.

.	.	TRBV18	TRBJ1-2	TGTGCCAGCTCACCAACAGACTATGGCTACACCTTC	CASSPTDYGYTF
TRBD1	.	TRBV7-3	TRBJ2-2	TGTGCCAGCAGCTTATCAGGGGGCACCGGGGAGCTGTTTTTT	CASSLSGGTGELFF
.	.	TRBV19	TRBJ2-1	TGTGCCAGTAGTATGGAGGGTAGGGGGCCGGGGTTCTTC	CASSMEGRGPGFF
TRBD1	.	TRBV7-2	TRBJ1-1	TGTGCCAGCAGCCAAGGACAGGTCTCTGAAGCTTTCTTT	CASSQGQVSEAFF
.	.	TRBV6-2/TRBV6-3	TRBJ2-3	TGTGCCAGCAGTATAGGCGGCACAGATACGCAGTATTTT	CASSIGGTDTQYF
.	.	TRBV18	TRBJ1-1	TGTGCCAGCTCTAATGGGATGAACACTGAAGCTTTCTTT	CASSNGMNTEAFF
TRBD1	.	TRBV5-1	TRBJ1-2	TGCGCCAGCAGCTTGGGGCAGGGGGATGGCTACACCTTC	CASSLGQGDGYTF
.	few	TRBV7-8	TRBJ2-2	TGTGCCAGCAGCCACCGACGGATCACCGGGGAGCTGTTTTTT	CASSHRRITGELFF
.	.	TRBV19	TRBJ2-1	TGTGCCAGTAGTTCAGCTTACAATGAGCAGTTCTTC	CASSSAYNEQFF
.	.	TRBV21-1	TRBJ2-7	TGTGCCAGCAGTAGTTTAAAAGGACCCCATCGGGAGCAGTACTTC	CASSSLKGPHREQYF
.	.	TRBV13	TRBJ1-5	TGTGCCAGCAGCTCGGGACGGCAGCCCCAGCATTTT	CASSSGRQPQHF
.	.	TRBV11-2	TRBJ2-1	TGTGCCAGCAGCTTAGAGTCGCCCAGGGGGGGAGAGCAGTTCTTC	CASSLESPRGGEQFF